A single sample gave rise to the 8 T cell receptor beta chains below, sequenced in a study of blood T cell repertoires in COVID-19. The table came from immunoSEQ multiplex PCR; TCRdb's copy has only in-frame clones and leaves some out. Of about 100,000 clones listed, roughly 84% are singletons. Sequencing was carried out using peripheral blood. These receptor sequences come from a human donor in a cohort sampled during active COVID-19.

The genes are TRBV5-1 and TRBJ1-1; 8 positions match TRBD1. The J segment lost 0 bases and the V segment lost 4 bases, leaving 5 bases of the junction unmatched. The CDR3 is 15 residues long. Germline V lookup: CDR1 SGHRS, CDR2 YFSETQ. CDR3 coding DNA: TGCGCCAGCAGCACCGGACAGGGAGTGAACACTGAAGCTTTCTTT. Its translation: CASSTGQGVNTEAFF. The full variable domain, rest sourced from reference TRBV5-1 and TRBJ1-1, is KAGVTQTPRYLIKTRGQQVTLSCSPISGHRSVSWYQQTPGQGLQFLFEYFSETQRNKGNFPGRFSGRQFSNSRSEMNVSTLELGDSALYLCASSTGQGVNTEAFFGQGTRLTVV.

CDR3 nucleotide sequence: TGTGCCAGCAGCCTATTTTACGAGCAGTACTTC. Translated, it gives CASSLFYEQYF. The chain employs TRBV6-6 and TRBJ2-7; D is undetermined. The CDR3 extends over 11 amino acids. Trimming stripped 6 bases from V and 4 bases from J, with 7 bases between. CDR1 and CDR2 from the germline V gene are MNHNY and SVGAGI (reference sequence).

The chain couples TRBV10-3 to TRBJ2-7; 12 bases line up with TRBD2. This CDR3 is built from 15 residues. The ends lost 6 bases at V and 3 bases at J; junction bases unmatched: 6. Germline V lookup: CDR1 ENHRY, CDR2 SYGVKD. The CDR3 is CAISGMTSGSYEQYF. CDR3 DNA: TGTGCCATCAGCGGAATGACTAGCGGGAGCTACGAGCAGTACTTC.

The J gene is TRBJ1-5, the V gene TRBV19; 7 nucleotides align to TRBD1. Germline V gene lookup returns CDR1 LNHDA and CDR2 SQIVND (reference sequence). Germline trimming cut 5 bases from V and 5 bases from J; bases unmatched to any gene: 12. There are 16 residues in the CDR3. The CDR3 DNA reads as TGTGCCAGTAGTCTTAGTGCCTGGACAGGCTATCAGCCCCAGCATTTT. It encodes CASSLSAWTGYQPQHF.

The chain couples TRBV5-6 to TRBJ2-7; D is ambiguous. Trimming pared 0 bases from V and 1 base from J, leaving 11 bases between. Germline-derived CDR1 and CDR2 are SGHDT and YYEEEE. This CDR3 comprises 15 residues. The DNA of the CDR3 is TGTGCCAGCAGCTTGGGGTCTGAAACTTCCTACGAGCAGTACTTC. Translation gives CASSLGSETSYEQYF.

This chain connects TRBV13 to TRBJ2-7; 8 bases map to TRBD2. Per germline, CDR1 PRHDT and CDR2 FYEKMQ (reference sequence). With V trimmed by 3 bases and J by 4 bases, 14 bases remained unmatched. This CDR3 spans 17 amino acids. The CDR3 nucleotides read TGTGCCAGCAGCTTCGCGTTCGGGCGGGAGGCCATGTACGAGCAGTACTTC. Translated, it gives CASSFAFGREAMYEQYF.

This clone has only one observation. The chain couples TRBV27 to TRBJ1-2; TRBD1 is a possible D gene (5 bases). The CDR3 has 17 residues. Germline V gene data show CDR1 as MNHEY and CDR2 as SMNVEV (reference sequence). The V and J ends lost 3 bases and 7 bases respectively, with 24 bases between them. CDR3 in DNA: TGTGCCAGCAGTTTTCGTGGCGAAGGGACTTTTGGCGCTGGCTACACCTTC. As protein: CASSFRGEGTFGAGYTF.

This chain uses TRBV5-6 with TRBJ1-6, with 10 bases that match TRBD1. After removal of 4 bases from V and 6 bases from J, the junction contained 7 bases not matched to a gene. There are 16 residues in the CDR3. CDR1 is SGHDT and CDR2 is YYEEEE in the germline V gene. The CDR3 is CASSPDRGLSNSPLHF. For the CDR3, the DNA is TGTGCCAGCAGCCCTGACAGGGGGCTAAGTAATTCACCCCTCCACTTT.